This T cell receptor beta chain is drawn from a study of identical twins. This clonotype was detected only a few times. Its specificity is unknown. General study results and limits: A partial confounding effect on zero-insertion analyses could come from invariant MAIT and iNKT cells.

A template switching step contributed a universal primer site, while unique molecular identifiers were present in the cDNA. TCRdb analysed the 5' RACE reads with MiXCR anew, one entry per CDR3 protein. The table has 1.5 million to 2 million distinct CDR3 sequences, roughly 35% seen once. The CDR3 is 16 amino acids. The ends were cut back, 6 bases at V and 6 bases at J, with 20 bases in the middle. Per germline, CDR1 ENHRY and CDR2 SYGVKD. Material: cord blood. This clonotype originated in a newborn girl in good health. This chain uses TRBV10-3 with TRBJ2-2; tentatively, D is TRBD2 (7 bases). CDR3 in DNA: TGTGCCATCAGAGGGGGTAGACTAGCCCGGCCCGGGGAGCTGTTTTTT. Residues: CAIRGGRLARPGELFF.